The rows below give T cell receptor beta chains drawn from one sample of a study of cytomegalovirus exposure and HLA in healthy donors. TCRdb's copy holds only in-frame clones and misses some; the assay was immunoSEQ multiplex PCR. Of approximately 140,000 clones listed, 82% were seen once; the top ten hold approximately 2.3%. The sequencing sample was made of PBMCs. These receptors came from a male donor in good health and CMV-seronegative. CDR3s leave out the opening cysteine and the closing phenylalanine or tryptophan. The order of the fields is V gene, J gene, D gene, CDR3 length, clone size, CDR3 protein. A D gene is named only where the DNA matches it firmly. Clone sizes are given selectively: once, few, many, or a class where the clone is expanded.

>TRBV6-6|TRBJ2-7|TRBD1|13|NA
ASSSLRDRSYEQY
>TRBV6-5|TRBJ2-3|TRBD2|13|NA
ASSRSSGSTDTQY
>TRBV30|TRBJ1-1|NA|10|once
AWGHWNTEAF
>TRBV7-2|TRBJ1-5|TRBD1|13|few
ASSLHPGGNQPQH
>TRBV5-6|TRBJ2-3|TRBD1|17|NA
ASSIDRGWSGGFTDTQY
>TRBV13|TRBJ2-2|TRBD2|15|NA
ASSPGTAGDNTGELF
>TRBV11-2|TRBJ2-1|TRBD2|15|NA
ASSLRRGAGGRYEQF
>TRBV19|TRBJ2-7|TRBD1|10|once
ARTGASYEQY
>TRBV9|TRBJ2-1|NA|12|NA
ASSSSSGGNEQF
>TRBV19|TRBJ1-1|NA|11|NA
ASAGDMNTEAF
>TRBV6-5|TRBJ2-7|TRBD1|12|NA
ASSSRQGTYEQY
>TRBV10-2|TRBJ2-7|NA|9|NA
ASSPTYEQY
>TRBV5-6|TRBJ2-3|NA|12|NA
ASSWVGATDTQY
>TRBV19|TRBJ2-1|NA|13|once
ASSIGGRGYNEQF
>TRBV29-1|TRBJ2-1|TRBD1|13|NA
SVELGDRVYNEQF
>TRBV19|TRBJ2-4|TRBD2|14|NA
ASSINAGGPLDIQY
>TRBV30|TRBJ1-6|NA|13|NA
AWTSTGFGNSPLH
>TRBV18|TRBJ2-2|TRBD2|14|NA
ASSLRTSGSTGELF
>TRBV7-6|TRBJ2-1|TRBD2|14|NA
ASSPAGLVGNNEQF
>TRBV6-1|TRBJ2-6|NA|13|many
ASSPGSAGANVLT
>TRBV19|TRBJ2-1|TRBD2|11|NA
ASSWISGSEQF
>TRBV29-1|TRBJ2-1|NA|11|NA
SIGVFSYNEQF
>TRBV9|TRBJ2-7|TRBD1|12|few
ASSVVGSGGEQY
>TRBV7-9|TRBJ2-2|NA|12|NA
ASSLTANTGELF
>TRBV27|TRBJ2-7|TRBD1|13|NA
ASSLRDRGGYEQY
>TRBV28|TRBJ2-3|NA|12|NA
ASSPSRPTDTQY
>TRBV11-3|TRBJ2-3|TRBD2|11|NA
ASSLTSGDTQY
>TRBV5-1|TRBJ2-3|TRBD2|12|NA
ASSSLSSGSGQY
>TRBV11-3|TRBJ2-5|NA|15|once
ASSLGGRKRHQETQY
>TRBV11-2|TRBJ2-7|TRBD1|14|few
ASSVSLGQGFDEQY
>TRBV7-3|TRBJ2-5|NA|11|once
ASSLTGGETQY
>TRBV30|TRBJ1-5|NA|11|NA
AWSVADSQPQH
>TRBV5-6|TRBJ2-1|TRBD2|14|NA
ASSLVAGVRHNEQF
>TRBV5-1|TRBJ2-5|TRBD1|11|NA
ASSEGARETQY
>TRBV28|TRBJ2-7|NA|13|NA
ASRRDSLSSYEQY
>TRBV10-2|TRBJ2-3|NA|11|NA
ASRPDSSSTQY
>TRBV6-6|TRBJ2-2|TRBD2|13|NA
ASESGRALTGELF
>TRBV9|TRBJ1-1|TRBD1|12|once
ASSETGENTEAF
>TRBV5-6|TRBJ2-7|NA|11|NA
ASSLYGSVEQY
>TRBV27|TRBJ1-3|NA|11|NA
ASREGRGNTIY
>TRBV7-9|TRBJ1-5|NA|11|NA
ASSPGYNQPQH
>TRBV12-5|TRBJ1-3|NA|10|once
ASGFERNTIY
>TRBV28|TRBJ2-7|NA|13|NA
ASRRGRGLIYEQY
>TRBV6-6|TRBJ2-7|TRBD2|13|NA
ASTLSGLAVDEQY
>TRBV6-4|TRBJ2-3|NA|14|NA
ASSDSLVGGSDTQY
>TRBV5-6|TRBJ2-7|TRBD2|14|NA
ASSLARGRAFYEQY
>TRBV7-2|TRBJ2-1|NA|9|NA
ASRGTTEQF
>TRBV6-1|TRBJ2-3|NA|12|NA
ASSATTGRDTQY
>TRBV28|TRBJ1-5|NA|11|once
ASSFGENQPQH
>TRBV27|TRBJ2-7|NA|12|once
ASSLYRTTYEQY
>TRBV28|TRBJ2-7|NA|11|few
ASSSGTLTEQY
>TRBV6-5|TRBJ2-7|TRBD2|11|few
ASSYGGRYEQY
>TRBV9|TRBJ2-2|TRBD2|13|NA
ASSRLAENTGELF
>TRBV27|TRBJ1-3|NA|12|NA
ASSPTTEGNTIY
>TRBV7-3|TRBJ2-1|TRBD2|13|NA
ASSPGLADYNEQF